The clone carrying this T cell receptor (beta chain) is medium-sized (0.01 to 0.1%) within its sample. The library was built from around 400 ng RNA with molecular barcoded adaptors for alpha/delta and beta/gamma chains. From the reads, TCRdb called clonotypes with MiXCR, one entry per CDR3 protein. The sample lists 7,000 to 10,000 distinct CDR3 sequences, approximately 15% occurring once. The data belong to a study of read filtering for tumor transcriptome and immune sequencing. The wider study: Revised staging placed eight or nine patients in R-ISS I, about 17 in II, more than five in III. Whole-transcriptome libraries were prepared after DNase treatment. IR-seq gave about 3.5 to 11 million TCR reads per sample; RNA-seq gave about 80 to 1273.

Trimming removed 8 bases from V and 3 bases from J; junction bases left unmatched: 5. The CDR3 totals 13 residues. CDR1 and CDR2 (germline): SEHNR, FQNEAQ (reference sequence). The material sequenced was a population of CD138-negative cells sorted from bone marrow. The sequence was collected from a donor at least 40 years old with multiple myeloma. This chain joins TRBV7-9 and TRBJ2-3; 7 bases match TRBD2. CDR3 region: CASSGRETDTQYF. The DNA for the CDR3 is TGTGCCAGCTCGGGGAGGGAAACAGATACGCAGTATTTT.